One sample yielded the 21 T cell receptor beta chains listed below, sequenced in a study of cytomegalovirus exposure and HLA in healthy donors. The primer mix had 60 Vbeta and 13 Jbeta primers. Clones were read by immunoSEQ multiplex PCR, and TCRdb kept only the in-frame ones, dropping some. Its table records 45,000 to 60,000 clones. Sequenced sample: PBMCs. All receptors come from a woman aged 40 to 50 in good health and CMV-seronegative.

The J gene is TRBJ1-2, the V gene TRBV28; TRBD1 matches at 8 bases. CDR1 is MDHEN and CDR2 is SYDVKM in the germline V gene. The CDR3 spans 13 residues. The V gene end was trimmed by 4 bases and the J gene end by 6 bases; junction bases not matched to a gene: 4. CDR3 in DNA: TGTGCCAGCAGTTCTGGACAGGGCGATGGCTACACCTTC. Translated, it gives CASSSGQGDGYTF.

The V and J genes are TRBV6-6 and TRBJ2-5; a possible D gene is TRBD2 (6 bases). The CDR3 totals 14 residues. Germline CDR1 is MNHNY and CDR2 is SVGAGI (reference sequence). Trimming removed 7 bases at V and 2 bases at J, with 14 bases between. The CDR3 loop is CASTGTAGQETQYF. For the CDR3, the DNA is TGTGCCAGCACCGGAACGGCGGGGCAAGAGACCCAGTACTTC.

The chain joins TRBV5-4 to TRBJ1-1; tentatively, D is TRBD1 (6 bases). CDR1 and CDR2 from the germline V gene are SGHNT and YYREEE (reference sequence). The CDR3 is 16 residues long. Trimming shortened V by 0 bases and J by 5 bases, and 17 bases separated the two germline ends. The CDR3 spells CASSLDSGPRGTEAFF. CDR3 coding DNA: TGTGCCAGCAGCTTGGATTCGGGGCCAAGGGGGACTGAAGCTTTCTTT.

The CDR3 is CASSYSTGFHEQYF. The DNA for the CDR3 is TGTGCCAGCAGTTACTCGACAGGGTTCCACGAGCAGTACTTC. This chain joins TRBV6-6 and TRBJ2-7, with 7 nucleotides matching TRBD1. The V segment lost 0 bases and the J segment 5 bases; nucleotides outside the gene matches: 4. Germline lookup yields CDR1 MNHNY and CDR2 SVGAGI (reference sequence). The CDR3 loop spans 14 amino acids.

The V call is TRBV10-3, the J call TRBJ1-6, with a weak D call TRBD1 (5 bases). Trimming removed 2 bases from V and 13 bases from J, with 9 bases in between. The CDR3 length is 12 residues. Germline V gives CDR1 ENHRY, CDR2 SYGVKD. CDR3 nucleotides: TGTGCCATCAGTGAGACGGAGGGGCCCCTCCACTTT. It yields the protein CAISETEGPLHF.

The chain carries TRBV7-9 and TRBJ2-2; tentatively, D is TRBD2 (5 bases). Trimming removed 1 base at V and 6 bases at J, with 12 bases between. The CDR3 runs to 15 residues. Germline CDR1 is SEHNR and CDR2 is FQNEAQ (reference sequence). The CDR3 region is CASSLGSGLSGELFF. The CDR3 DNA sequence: TGTGCCAGCAGCTTAGGATCGGGGTTGTCCGGGGAGCTGTTTTTT.

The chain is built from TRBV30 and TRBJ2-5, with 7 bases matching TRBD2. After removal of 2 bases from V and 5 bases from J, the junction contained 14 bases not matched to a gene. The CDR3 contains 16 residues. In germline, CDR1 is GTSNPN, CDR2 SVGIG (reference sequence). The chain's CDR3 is CAWSPRTGGRGETQYF. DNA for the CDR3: TGTGCCTGGAGTCCCCGAACGGGGGGAAGAGGGGAGACCCAGTACTTC.

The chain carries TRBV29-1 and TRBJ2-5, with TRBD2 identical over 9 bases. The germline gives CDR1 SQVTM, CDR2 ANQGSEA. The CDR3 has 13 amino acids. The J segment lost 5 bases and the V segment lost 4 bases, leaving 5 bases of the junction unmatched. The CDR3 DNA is TGCAGCGTTGGGGTAGCGGGAGATGAGACCCAGTACTTC. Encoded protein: CSVGVAGDETQYF.

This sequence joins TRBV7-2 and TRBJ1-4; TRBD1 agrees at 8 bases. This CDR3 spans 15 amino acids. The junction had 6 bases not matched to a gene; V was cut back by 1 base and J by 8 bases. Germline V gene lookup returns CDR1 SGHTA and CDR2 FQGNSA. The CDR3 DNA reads TGTGCCAGCAGCTTAGTGACAGGGGAGGGGGAAAAACTGTTTTTT. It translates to CASSLVTGEGEKLFF.

CDR3 sequence reads: CASSARTGVEKLFF. The CDR3 bases are TGTGCCAGCAGTGCCCGGACAGGGGTGGAAAAACTGTTTTTT. The chain carries TRBV6-1 and TRBJ1-4; 9 positions match TRBD1. Trimming took 4 bases from V and 8 from J; bases not matched to a gene: 5. The germline V gene has CDR1 MNHNS and CDR2 SASEGT. This CDR3 has 14 amino acids.

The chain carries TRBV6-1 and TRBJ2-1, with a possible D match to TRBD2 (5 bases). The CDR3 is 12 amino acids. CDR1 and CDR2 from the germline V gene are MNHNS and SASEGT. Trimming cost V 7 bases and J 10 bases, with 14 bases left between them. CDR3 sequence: CASTPGIWEQFF. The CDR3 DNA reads TGTGCCAGCACTCCGGGGATTTGGGAGCAGTTCTTC.

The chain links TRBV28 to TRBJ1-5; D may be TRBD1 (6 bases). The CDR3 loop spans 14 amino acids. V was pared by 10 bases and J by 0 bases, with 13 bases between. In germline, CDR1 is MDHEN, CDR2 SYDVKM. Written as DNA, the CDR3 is TGTGCCACCTCCAGGGGAGATAGCAATCAGCCCCAGCATTTT. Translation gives CATSRGDSNQPQHF.

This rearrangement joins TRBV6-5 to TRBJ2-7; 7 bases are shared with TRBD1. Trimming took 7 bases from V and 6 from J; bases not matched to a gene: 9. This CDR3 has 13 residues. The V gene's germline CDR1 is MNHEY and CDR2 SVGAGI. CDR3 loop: CASTPGQQAEQYF. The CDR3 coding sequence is TGTGCCAGCACCCCGGGACAGCAGGCCGAGCAGTACTTC.

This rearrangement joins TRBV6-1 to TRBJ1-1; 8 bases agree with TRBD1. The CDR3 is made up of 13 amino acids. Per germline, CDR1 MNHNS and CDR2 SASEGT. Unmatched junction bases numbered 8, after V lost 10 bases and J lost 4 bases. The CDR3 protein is CATSDRVGTEAFF. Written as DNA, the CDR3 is TGTGCCACCTCGGACAGGGTGGGCACTGAAGCTTTCTTT.

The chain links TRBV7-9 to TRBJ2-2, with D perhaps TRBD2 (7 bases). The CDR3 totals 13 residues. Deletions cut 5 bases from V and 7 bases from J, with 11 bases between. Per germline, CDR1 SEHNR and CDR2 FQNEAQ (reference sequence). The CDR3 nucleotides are TGTGCCAGCAGCGAAGGGGGGGTCGGGGAGCTGTTTTTT. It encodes CASSEGGVGELFF.

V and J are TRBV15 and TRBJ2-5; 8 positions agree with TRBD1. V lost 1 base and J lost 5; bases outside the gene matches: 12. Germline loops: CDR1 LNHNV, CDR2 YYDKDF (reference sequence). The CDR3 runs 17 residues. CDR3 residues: CATSRVPPAGGGETQYF. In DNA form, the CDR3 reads TGTGCCACCAGCAGAGTCCCCCCCGCAGGGGGCGGTGAGACCCAGTACTTC.

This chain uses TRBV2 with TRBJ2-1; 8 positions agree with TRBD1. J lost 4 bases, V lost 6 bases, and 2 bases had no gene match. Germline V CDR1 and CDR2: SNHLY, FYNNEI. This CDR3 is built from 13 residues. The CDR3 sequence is CASRGDRYNEQFF. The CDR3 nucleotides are TGTGCCAGCAGGGGGGACAGGTACAATGAGCAGTTCTTC. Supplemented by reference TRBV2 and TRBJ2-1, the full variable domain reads EPEVTQTPSHQVTQMGQEVILRCVPISNHLYFYWYRQILGQKVEFLVSFYNNEISEKSEIFDDQFSVERPDGSNFTLKIRSTKLEDSAMYFCASRGDRYNEQFFGPGTRLTVL.

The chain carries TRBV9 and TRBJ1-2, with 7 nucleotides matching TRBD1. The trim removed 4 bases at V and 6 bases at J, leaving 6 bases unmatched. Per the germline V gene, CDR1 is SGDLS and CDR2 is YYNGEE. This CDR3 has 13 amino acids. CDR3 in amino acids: CASSRGTADGYTF. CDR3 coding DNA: TGTGCCAGCAGCCGAGGGACAGCTGATGGCTACACCTTC.

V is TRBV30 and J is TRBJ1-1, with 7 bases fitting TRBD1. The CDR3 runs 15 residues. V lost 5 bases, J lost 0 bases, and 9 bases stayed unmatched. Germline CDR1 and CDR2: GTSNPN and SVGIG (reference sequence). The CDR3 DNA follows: TGTGCCTGGGGTAGGGGACAGTTCATGAACACTGAAGCTTTCTTT. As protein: CAWGRGQFMNTEAFF.

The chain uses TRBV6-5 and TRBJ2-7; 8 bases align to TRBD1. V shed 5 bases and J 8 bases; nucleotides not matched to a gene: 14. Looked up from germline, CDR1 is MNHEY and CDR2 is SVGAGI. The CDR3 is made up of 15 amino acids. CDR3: CASSHTTGVDGKQYF. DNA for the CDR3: TGTGCCAGCAGTCATACGACAGGGGTTGATGGGAAGCAGTACTTC.

The CDR3 DNA is TGTGCCAGCAGCCTACGACTATTTGGGACACAAGAGACCCAGTACTTC. This sequence encodes CASSLRLFGTQETQYF. The rearrangement links TRBV21-1 to TRBJ2-5; the table's D call of TRBD1 was not tested on the DNA. TRBV21-1 is reported as a pseudogene. This CDR3 region has 16 residues.